The TCR beta chain under discussion was sequenced for a study of blood T cells in healthy people across ages. Combining a sample-barcoded 5' primer with a J-beta primer mix, a second PCR ran for 7 to 11 cycles. Each cDNA molecule received a tag from a template-switch adaptor that had 12 random nucleotides. TCRdb independently ran MiXCR on the 5' RACE reads; one entry per CDR3 protein. The sample has almost 550,000 distinct CDR3 sequences, approximately 25% seen once. This clonotype has more than one count but fewer than ten. Its antigen is not identified. Germline CDR1 and CDR2: PRHDT and FYEKMQ (reference sequence). The CDR3 is made up of 14 amino acids. Findings and limits, study-wide: Per million T cells, the diversity of TCR beta decreased roughly linearly as age advanced.

The same specimen was also included in a second study, on T cells of mothers and their children.

Sequencing was done on a sample of blood. This TCR was recovered from a boy between 10 and 17 years old in good health. V and J are TRBV13 and TRBJ2-5, with 7 bases aligning to TRBD2. The J call may be incorrect, as the DNA end agrees better with TRBJ2-1. The CDR3 DNA is TGTGCCAGCAGCTCCGGGGGGAGGGAAAATGAGCAGTTCTTC. Amino acid sequence: CASSSGGRENEQFF.